This T cell receptor (beta chain) was identified in a study of blood T cell repertoires in COVID-19. Study at large: The United States, Italy and Spain provided the acute and convalescent COVID-19 samples. T cells, B-cell-depleted T cells, or PBMCs provided the cDNA or gDNA that served as material.

Under the authors' procedure: Quantification of nucleated cells was approximated via reference gene primer amplification. Assay: immunoSEQ multiplex PCR; the TCRdb copy retains only in-frame clones and omits some. Clone size and the V and J calls come from that table; the DNA yielded D and trimming. The table includes fewer than 300,000 clones, roughly 88% detected once. Membership in each cohort depended on participant-reported clinical history. Sequenced sample: PBMCs or T cells enriched from blood (not recorded which). The source is a woman between 40 and 55 years old with acute COVID-19.

CDR3 sequence (DNA): TGTGCCAGTAGTAAGGACAGGGGGCTTGACTATGGCTACACCTTC. This sequence encodes CASSKDRGLDYGYTF. The chain has TRBV19 and TRBJ1-2; 11 bases match TRBD1. This CDR3 is built from 15 residues. Unmatched junction bases numbered 4, after V lost 4 bases and J lost 3 bases. The germline V gene has CDR1 LNHDA and CDR2 SQIVND (reference sequence). Full variable domain (missing parts from reference TRBV19 and TRBJ1-2): DGGITQSPKYLFRKEGQNVTLSCEQNLNHDAMYWYRQDPGQGLRLIYYSQIVNDFQKGDIAEGYSVSREKKESFPLTVTSAQKNPTAFYLCASSKDRGLDYGYTFGSGTRLTVV.